This TCR beta chain stems from a study of T-cell memory formation after mild COVID-19. Study observations and caveats: Chiefly within CM and EM were the contracting CD4+ clones; CD8+ ones were within EMRA. Contracting clones from day 15 to 85 had balanced CD4/CD8; later expanders favoured CD4+.

Losses at the gene ends were 4 bases for V and 2 bases for J; bases not matched to a gene: 9. Germline assignment: CDR1 SGHRS and CDR2 YFSETQ. The CDR3 is made up of 17 amino acids. This clonotype has at least ten counts. Its antigen remains unknown. MiXCR, applied by TCRdb to the 5' RACE reads, yields one record per CDR3 protein. The sample gives roughly 42,000 distinct CDR3 sequences, approximately 7% of which show up once; approximately 1.5% is in the top ten. The chain carries TRBV5-1 and TRBJ2-2; 9 positions match TRBD2. This receptor was identified in a man between 18 and 29 years old who had mild COVID-19 (a few samples of this study predate the infection). Cell type and time point are not known. The sample consisted of PBMCs or a T cell subset sorted from them (not recorded which). CDR3 nucleotides: TGCGCCAGCAGCATGTCTAGCGGGGCGATAAACACCGGGGAGCTGTTTTTT. Translated: CASSMSSGAINTGELFF.